The entry below gives a single T cell receptor (beta chain) sequence along with its context. Its target is unknown. Per germline, CDR1 SNHLY and CDR2 FYNNEI. CDR3 size: 14 residues. The V and J ends lost 4 bases and 7 bases, in that order; junction bases with no gene match: 10. The data originate from a study of cytomegalovirus exposure and HLA in healthy donors. Findings and caveats of the study: TCR beta sequences numbering roughly 18,000 were associated with HLA alleles at 0.05 false discovery rate in a later analysis.

Use of 60 Vbeta and 13 Jbeta primers characterized the PCR. Repertoires were generated with immunoSEQ multiplex PCR, while TCRdb's copy carries only in-frame clones and drops some. The sample includes 90,000 to 120,000 clones, about 80% seen only once; the top ten take roughly 3.7%. This clonotype was sampled from a female donor in good health and CMV-seropositive. The chain recombines TRBV2 with TRBJ2-7, with TRBD1 matching over 7 bases. Source material: PBMCs. The CDR3, as DNA: TGTGCCAGCAGTGCGCGACAGGGAAGCACGGAGCAGTACTTC. This sequence encodes CASSARQGSTEQYF. The full variable domain, its missing parts supplied by reference TRBV2 and TRBJ2-7, is EPEVTQTPSHQVTQMGQEVILRCVPISNHLYFYWYRQILGQKVEFLVSFYNNEISEKSEIFDDQFSVERPDGSNFTLKIRSTKLEDSAMYFCASSARQGSTEQYFGPGTRLTVT.